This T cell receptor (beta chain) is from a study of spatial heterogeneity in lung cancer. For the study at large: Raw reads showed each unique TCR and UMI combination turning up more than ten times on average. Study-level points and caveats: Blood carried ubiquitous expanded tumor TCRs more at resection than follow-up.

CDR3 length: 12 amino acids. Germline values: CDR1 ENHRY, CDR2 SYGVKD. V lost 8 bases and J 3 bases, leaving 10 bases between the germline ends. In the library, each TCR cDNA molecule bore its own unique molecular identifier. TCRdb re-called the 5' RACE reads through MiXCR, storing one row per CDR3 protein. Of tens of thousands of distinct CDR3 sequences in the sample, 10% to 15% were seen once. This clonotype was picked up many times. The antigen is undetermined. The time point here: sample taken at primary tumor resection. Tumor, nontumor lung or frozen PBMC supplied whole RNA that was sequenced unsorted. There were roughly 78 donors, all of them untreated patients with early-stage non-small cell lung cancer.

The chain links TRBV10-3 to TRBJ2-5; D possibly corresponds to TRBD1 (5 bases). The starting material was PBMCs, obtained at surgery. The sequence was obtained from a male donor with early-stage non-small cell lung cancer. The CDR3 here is CAIATEKETQYF. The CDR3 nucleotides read TGTGCCATCGCGACAGAAAAAGAGACCCAGTACTTC.